A selection of T cell receptor beta chains follows, all from one sample in a study of cytomegalovirus exposure and HLA in healthy donors. Here immunoSEQ multiplex PCR was the method, and the copy in TCRdb shows in-frame clones only, minus some. The sample yields about 190,000 clones, roughly three quarters seen once. Source material: PBMCs. The receptors here all came from a woman younger than 35 in good health and CMV-seronegative. CDR3s include the opening cysteine and the closing phenylalanine or tryptophan. A D gene is named only where the DNA matches it firmly. Clone size is not always given. Where it is, it says once, few, many or a class for expanded clones.

clone_size: .
d_call: TRBD1
j_call: TRBJ2-7
v_call: TRBV9
cdr3_aa: CASSVSGDRLTYEQYF
cdr3_nt: TGTGCCAGCAGCGTATCCGGGGACAGATTAACCTACGAGCAGTACTTC

clone_size: .
d_call: .
j_call: TRBJ2-7
v_call: TRBV6-6
cdr3_aa: CASSYSVGTTMQYF
cdr3_nt: TGTGCCAGCAGTTACTCCGTCGGAACTACGATGCAGTACTTC

clone_size: few
d_call: .
j_call: TRBJ2-1
v_call: TRBV11-2
cdr3_aa: CASSSNRAWSDDNEQFF
cdr3_nt: TGTGCCAGCAGCTCGAACCGAGCGTGGAGTGATGACAATGAGCAGTTCTTC

clone_size: .
d_call: .
j_call: TRBJ1-1
v_call: TRBV7-3
cdr3_aa: CASSLTSQGNTEAFF
cdr3_nt: TGTGCCAGCAGCTTAACGTCGCAGGGGAACACTGAAGCTTTCTTT

clone_size: once
d_call: TRBD1
j_call: TRBJ1-6
v_call: TRBV28
cdr3_aa: CASLPQGGNSPLHF
cdr3_nt: TGTGCCAGTCTACCACAGGGGGGGAATTCACCCCTCCACTTT

clone_size: .
d_call: TRBD1
j_call: TRBJ2-1
v_call: TRBV27
cdr3_aa: CASHPGTGSYNEQFF
cdr3_nt: TGTGCCAGCCACCCCGGGACAGGGTCCTACAATGAGCAGTTCTTC

clone_size: .
d_call: TRBD2
j_call: TRBJ2-2
v_call: TRBV6-5
cdr3_aa: CASSYGGGVFGGELFF
cdr3_nt: TGTGCCAGCAGTTACGGCGGGGGGGTCTTTGGCGGGGAGCTGTTTTTT

clone_size: .
d_call: TRBD1
j_call: TRBJ2-2
v_call: TRBV28
cdr3_aa: CASIPGQGRPTWTGELFF
cdr3_nt: TGTGCCAGCATCCCGGGACAGGGACGACCGACTTGGACCGGGGAGCTGTTTTTT

clone_size: .
d_call: .
j_call: TRBJ1-1
v_call: TRBV29-1
cdr3_aa: CSVEGRAEKNTEAFF
cdr3_nt: TGCAGCGTTGAGGGCAGGGCCGAAAAGAACACTGAAGCTTTCTTT

clone_size: .
d_call: TRBD1
j_call: TRBJ1-1
v_call: TRBV29-1
cdr3_aa: CSVRDRGNTEAFF
cdr3_nt: TGCAGCGTTCGGGACAGGGGCAACACTGAAGCTTTCTTT

clone_size: .
d_call: .
j_call: TRBJ2-7
v_call: TRBV15
cdr3_aa: CATSRGIGQLYEQYF
cdr3_nt: TGTGCCACCAGCAGAGGGATAGGACAGCTCTACGAGCAGTACTTC

clone_size: .
d_call: .
j_call: TRBJ1-2
v_call: TRBV6-1
cdr3_aa: CASSEIQTNYGYTF
cdr3_nt: TGTGCCAGCAGTGAAATTCAGACTAACTATGGCTACACCTTC

clone_size: few
d_call: TRBD2
j_call: TRBJ2-5
v_call: TRBV28
cdr3_aa: CASSAPGGGGLTQYF
cdr3_nt: TGTGCCAGCAGTGCACCGGGGGGGGGTGGGTTGACCCAGTACTTC

clone_size: .
d_call: .
j_call: TRBJ2-1
v_call: TRBV7-2
cdr3_aa: CASSFDTEQFF
cdr3_nt: TGTGCCAGCAGCTTTGACACTGAGCAGTTCTTC

clone_size: once
d_call: .
j_call: TRBJ2-5
v_call: TRBV5-6
cdr3_aa: CASSLEGQETQYF
cdr3_nt: TGTGCCAGCAGCTTGGAGGGGCAAGAGACCCAGTACTTC

clone_size: few
d_call: .
j_call: TRBJ2-3
v_call: TRBV5-1
cdr3_aa: CASSERLAGGSDTQYF
cdr3_nt: TGCGCCAGCAGCGAGCGACTGGCGGGTGGGTCAGATACGCAGTATTTT

clone_size: .
d_call: .
j_call: TRBJ2-4
v_call: TRBV5-4
cdr3_aa: CASSLTGGENIQYF
cdr3_nt: TGTGCCAGCAGCTTGACAGGGGGGGAAAACATTCAGTACTTC

clone_size: once
d_call: TRBD1
j_call: TRBJ2-7
v_call: TRBV2
cdr3_aa: CASSGTGWTYEQYF
cdr3_nt: TGTGCCAGCAGTGGGACAGGGTGGACCTACGAGCAGTACTTC

clone_size: few
d_call: .
j_call: TRBJ1-3
v_call: TRBV4-2
cdr3_aa: CASSMKRDGFSGNTIYF
cdr3_nt: TGTGCCAGCAGCATGAAGCGGGACGGATTCTCTGGAAACACCATATATTTT

clone_size: .
d_call: .
j_call: TRBJ2-7
v_call: TRBV5-6
cdr3_aa: CASTTDSRSYEQYF
cdr3_nt: TGTGCCAGCACCACTGACAGTAGGTCCTACGAGCAGTACTTC

clone_size: .
d_call: TRBD1
j_call: TRBJ2-5
v_call: TRBV27
cdr3_aa: CASRSRLRERQGAYGTQYF
cdr3_nt: TGTGCCAGCAGGTCTCGGCTTCGGGAAAGACAGGGGGCCTACGGGACCCAGTACTTC

clone_size: .
d_call: .
j_call: TRBJ2-4
v_call: TRBV7-2
cdr3_aa: CASSPAPTGIKNIQYF
cdr3_nt: TGTGCCAGCAGCCCAGCTCCCACAGGAATCAAAAACATTCAGTACTTC

clone_size: .
d_call: .
j_call: TRBJ2-1
v_call: TRBV2
cdr3_aa: CASRPGVVQFF
cdr3_nt: TGTGCCAGCAGGCCGGGGGTGGTTCAGTTCTTC

clone_size: .
d_call: TRBD2
j_call: TRBJ2-3
v_call: TRBV19
cdr3_aa: CASSATSGGVLTDTQYF
cdr3_nt: TGTGCCAGTAGTGCTACTAGCGGGGGGGTCCTCACAGATACGCAGTATTTT

clone_size: .
d_call: .
j_call: TRBJ1-6
v_call: TRBV2
cdr3_aa: CASWGTSNSPLHF
cdr3_nt: TGTGCCAGCTGGGGCACCAGCAATTCACCCCTCCACTTT

clone_size: .
d_call: TRBD2
j_call: TRBJ2-3
v_call: TRBV5-5
cdr3_aa: CASSLDAGGQTDTQYF
cdr3_nt: TGTGCCAGCAGCTTGGACGCGGGGGGGCAGACAGATACGCAGTATTTT

clone_size: .
d_call: TRBD1
j_call: TRBJ1-1
v_call: TRBV14
cdr3_aa: CASNHDRVYTEAFF
cdr3_nt: TGTGCCAGCAACCATGACAGGGTATACACTGAAGCTTTCTTT

clone_size: .
d_call: TRBD2
j_call: TRBJ2-2
v_call: TRBV5-4
cdr3_aa: CASSPPSALAGAIGELFF
cdr3_nt: TGTGCCAGCAGCCCCCCGAGCGCACTAGCGGGAGCGATCGGGGAGCTGTTTTTT

clone_size: .
d_call: .
j_call: TRBJ2-1
v_call: TRBV6-6
cdr3_aa: CASSTPGYNEQFF
cdr3_nt: TGTGCCAGCAGTACCCCGGGTTACAATGAGCAGTTCTTC

clone_size: .
d_call: .
j_call: TRBJ1-5
v_call: TRBV21-1
cdr3_aa: CASSKSGSNQPQHF
cdr3_nt: TGTGCCAGCAGCAAAAGCGGGAGCAATCAGCCCCAGCATTTT

clone_size: .
d_call: .
j_call: TRBJ2-6
v_call: TRBV7-6
cdr3_aa: CASSPTRQAPTGANVLTF
cdr3_nt: TGTGCCAGCAGCCCAACTAGACAAGCCCCCACTGGGGCCAACGTCCTGACTTTC

clone_size: few
d_call: .
j_call: TRBJ1-3
v_call: TRBV6-5
cdr3_aa: CASSYSWSGFSTIYF
cdr3_nt: TGTGCCAGCAGTTACTCTTGGTCAGGGTTTTCCACCATATATTTT

clone_size: .
d_call: .
j_call: TRBJ2-7
v_call: TRBV5-1
cdr3_aa: CASSLDWGLFEQYF
cdr3_nt: TGCGCCAGCAGCTTGGACTGGGGGCTTTTTGAGCAGTACTTC

clone_size: once
d_call: .
j_call: TRBJ1-5
v_call: TRBV21-1
cdr3_aa: CASSEHRCNQPQHF
cdr3_nt: TGTGCCAGCAGCGAACACAGGTGCAATCAGCCCCAGCATTTT

clone_size: .
d_call: TRBD2
j_call: TRBJ2-5
v_call: TRBV29-1
cdr3_aa: CSASGAGETQYF
cdr3_nt: TGCAGCGCGAGCGGGGCGGGAGAGACCCAGTACTTC